The 3 T cell receptor beta chains listed next were all sequenced from one sample in a study of a mutant IDH1 vaccine in newly diagnosed glioma. Time point defined: baseline, week 1 (first vaccination visit). Treatment here: pre-vaccination baseline after standard-of-care therapy. Repertoires were generated with immunoSEQ multiplex PCR, while TCRdb's copy carries only in-frame clones and drops some. The top ten clones hold about 5% of a sample with more than 20,000 clones, approximately 85% of them seen once. Sequenced here: PBMCs, sampled from a glioma patient treated with radiotherapy, temozolomide or both. The receptors come from a man aged 40-50 years with glioma.

The chain has TRBV10-3 and TRBJ1-6; D remains unclear. This CDR3 comprises 15 residues. Germline V gives CDR1 ENHRY, CDR2 SYGVKD. Deletions cut 0 bases from V and 9 bases from J, with 12 bases between. The CDR3 loop reads CAISESGRLGSPLHF. The DNA of the CDR3 is TGTGCCATCAGTGAGTCGGGCAGGTTAGGTTCACCCCTCCACTTT.

This sequence joins TRBV4-2 and TRBJ2-3, with 12 nucleotides matching TRBD2. CDR1 LGHNA and CDR2 YNFKEQ come from the germline V gene. V was pared by 4 bases and J by 0 bases, with 8 bases of the junction left unmatched. The CDR3 consists of 18 residues. The CDR3 coding sequence is TGTGCCAGCAGCCCTCGGCTAGCGGGGGGGGTAAGCACAGATACGCAGTATTTT. This translates into CASSPRLAGGVSTDTQYF.

The chain has TRBV5-6 and TRBJ2-7, with D tentatively TRBD1 or TRBD2 (5 bases each). CDR3 size: 14 residues. Germline V gives CDR1 SGHDT, CDR2 YYEEEE. Trimming shortened V by 4 bases and J by 2 bases, and 13 bases separated the two germline ends. The CDR3 bases are TGTGCCAGCAGCGACGGGGCCTTTGCCTACGAGCAGTACGTC. Translation gives CASSDGAFAYEQYV.